This record concerns one T cell receptor beta chain sequence. Its antigen is unidentified. This sample was included in a study of CD8 T cells in Susac syndrome. Findings of the study overall: Individuals included in the TCR sequencing and HLA analysis were acknowledged by the study to be relatively few in number.

Sequencing of TCR beta covered CD8+ and CD4+ T cells obtained from blood. FACS was used to enrich TEMRA cells, whereas the CD8+ and CD4+ T cells were obtained by negative isolation. RNA amounts of roughly 0.5 to 1 ug underwent reverse transcription with random hexamers. The immunoSEQ assay covered 54 Vbeta and 13 Jbeta segments for CDR3. One entry per CDR3 protein results from TCRdb running MiXCR on the immunoSEQ multiplex PCR reads. The sample holds over 100,000 distinct CDR3 sequences; roughly 92% are singletons and the top ten take approximately 0.12%. V lost 7 bases, J lost 0 bases, and 9 bases lay in between. The CDR3 contains 13 residues. CDR1 and CDR2 (germline): MNHEY, SVGEGT.

Sequencing input: CD8+ T cells from PBMCs. The sequence derives from a human donor in good health. V is TRBV6-2 or TRBV6-3 and J is TRBJ1-1; maybe TRBD1 (6 bases). The DNA for the CDR3 is TGTGCCAGCACGGACAGCATGAACACTGAAGCTTTCTTT. It is translated as CASTDSMNTEAFF.